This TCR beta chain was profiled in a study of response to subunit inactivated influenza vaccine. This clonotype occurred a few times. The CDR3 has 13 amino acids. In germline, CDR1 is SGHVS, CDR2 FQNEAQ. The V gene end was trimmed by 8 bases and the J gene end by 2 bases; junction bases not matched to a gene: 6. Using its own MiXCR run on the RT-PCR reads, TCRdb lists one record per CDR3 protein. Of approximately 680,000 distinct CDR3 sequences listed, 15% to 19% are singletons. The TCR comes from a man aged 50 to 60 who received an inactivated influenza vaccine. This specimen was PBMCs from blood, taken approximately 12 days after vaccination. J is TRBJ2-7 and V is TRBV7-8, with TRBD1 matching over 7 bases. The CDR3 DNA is TGTGCCAGCGGCCTAGGACAGGCCTACGAGCAGTACTTC. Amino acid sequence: CASGLGQAYEQYF.